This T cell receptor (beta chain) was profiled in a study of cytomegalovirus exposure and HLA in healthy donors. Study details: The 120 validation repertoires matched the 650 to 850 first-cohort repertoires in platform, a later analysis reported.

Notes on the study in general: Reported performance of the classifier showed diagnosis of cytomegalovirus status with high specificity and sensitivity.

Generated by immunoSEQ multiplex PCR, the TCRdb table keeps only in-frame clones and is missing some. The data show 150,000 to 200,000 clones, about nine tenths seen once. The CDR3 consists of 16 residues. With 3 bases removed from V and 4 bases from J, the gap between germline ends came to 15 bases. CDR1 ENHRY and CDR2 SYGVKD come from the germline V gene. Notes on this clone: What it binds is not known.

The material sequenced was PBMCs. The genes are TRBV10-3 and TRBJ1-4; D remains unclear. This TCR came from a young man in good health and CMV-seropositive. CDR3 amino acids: CAISEMGSLSNEKLFF. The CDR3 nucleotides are TGTGCCATCAGTGAAATGGGGAGTCTGAGTAATGAAAAACTGTTTTTT.